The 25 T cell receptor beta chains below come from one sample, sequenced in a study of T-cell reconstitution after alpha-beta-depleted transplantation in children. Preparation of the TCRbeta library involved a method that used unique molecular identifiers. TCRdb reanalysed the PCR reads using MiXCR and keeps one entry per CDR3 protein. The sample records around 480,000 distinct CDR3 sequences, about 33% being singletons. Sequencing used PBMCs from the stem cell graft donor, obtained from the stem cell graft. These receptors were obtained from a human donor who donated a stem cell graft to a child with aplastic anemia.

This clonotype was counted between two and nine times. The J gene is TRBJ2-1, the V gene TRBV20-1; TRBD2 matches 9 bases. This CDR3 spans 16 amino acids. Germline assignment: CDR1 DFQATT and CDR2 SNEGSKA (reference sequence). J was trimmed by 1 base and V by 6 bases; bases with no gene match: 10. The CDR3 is CSARTSGQDSYNEQFF. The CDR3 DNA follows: TGCAGTGCGCGAACTAGCGGGCAAGATTCCTACAATGAGCAGTTCTTC.

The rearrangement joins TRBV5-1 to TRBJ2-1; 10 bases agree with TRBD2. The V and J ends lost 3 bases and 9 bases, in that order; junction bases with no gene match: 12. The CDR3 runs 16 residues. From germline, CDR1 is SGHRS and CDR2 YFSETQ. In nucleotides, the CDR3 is TGCGCCAGCAGCTCCCTAGCGGGAGCAGGCCATAGTGAGCAGTTCTTC. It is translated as CASSSLAGAGHSEQFF.

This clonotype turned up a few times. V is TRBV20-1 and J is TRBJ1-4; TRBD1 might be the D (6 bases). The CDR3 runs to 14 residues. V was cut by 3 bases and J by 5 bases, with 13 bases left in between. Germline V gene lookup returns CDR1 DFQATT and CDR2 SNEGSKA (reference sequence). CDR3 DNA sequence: TGCAGTGCTAGTAGGGGACAAGAGAATGAAAAACTGTTTTTT. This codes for CSASRGQENEKLFF.

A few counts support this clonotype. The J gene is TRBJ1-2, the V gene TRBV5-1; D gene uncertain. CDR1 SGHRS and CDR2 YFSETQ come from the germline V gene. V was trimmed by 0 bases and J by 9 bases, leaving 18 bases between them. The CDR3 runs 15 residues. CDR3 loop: CASSLDPGLKLRYTF. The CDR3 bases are TGCGCCAGCAGCTTGGATCCGGGTTTAAAACTACGCTACACCTTC.

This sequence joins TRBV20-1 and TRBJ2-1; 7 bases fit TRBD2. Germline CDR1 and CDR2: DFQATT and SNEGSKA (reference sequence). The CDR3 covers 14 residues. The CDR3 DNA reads TGCCTACCCCGGACTAGGGTGGACCGCCATGAGCAGTTCTTC. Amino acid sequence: CLPRTRVDRHEQFF.

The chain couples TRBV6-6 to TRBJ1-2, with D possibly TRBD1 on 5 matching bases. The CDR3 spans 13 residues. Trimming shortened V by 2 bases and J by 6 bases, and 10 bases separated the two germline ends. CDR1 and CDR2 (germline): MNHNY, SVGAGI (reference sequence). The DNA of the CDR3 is TGTGCCAGCAGTTACATTGGGGGGGATGGCTACACCTTC. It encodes CASSYIGGDGYTF.

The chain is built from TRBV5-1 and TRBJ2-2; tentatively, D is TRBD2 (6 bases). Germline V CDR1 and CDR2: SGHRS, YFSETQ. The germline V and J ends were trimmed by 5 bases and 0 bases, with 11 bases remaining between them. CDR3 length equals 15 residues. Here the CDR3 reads CASRSSAPNTGELFF. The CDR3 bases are TGCGCCAGCAGATCTAGCGCACCGAACACCGGGGAGCTGTTTTTT.

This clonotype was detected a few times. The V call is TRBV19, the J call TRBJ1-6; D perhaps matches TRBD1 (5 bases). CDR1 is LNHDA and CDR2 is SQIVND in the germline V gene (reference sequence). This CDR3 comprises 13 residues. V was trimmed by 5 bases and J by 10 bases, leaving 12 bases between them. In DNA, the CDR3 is TGTGCCAGTAGTGGTGGGGGGAGCTCACCCCTCCACTTT. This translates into CASSGGGSSPLHF.

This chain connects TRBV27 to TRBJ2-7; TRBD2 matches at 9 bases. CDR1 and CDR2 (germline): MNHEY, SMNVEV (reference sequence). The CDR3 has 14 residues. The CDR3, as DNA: TGTGCCAGCAGTTTATCGGCCCGACTAGCGGAGGTATCGGTC. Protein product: CASSLSARLAEVSV.

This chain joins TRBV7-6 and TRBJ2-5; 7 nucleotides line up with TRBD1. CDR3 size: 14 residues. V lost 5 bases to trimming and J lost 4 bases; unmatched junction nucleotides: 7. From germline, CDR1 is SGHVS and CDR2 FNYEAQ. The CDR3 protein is CASSRSNRGETQYF. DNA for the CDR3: TGTGCCAGCAGCCGTTCTAACAGGGGAGAGACCCAGTACTTC.

DNA for the CDR3: TGCAGTGCGAGTACAGGGCTGAGCAATCAGCCCCAGCATTTT. Translated: CSASTGLSNQPQHF. The rearrangement links TRBV20-1 to TRBJ1-5, with D perhaps TRBD1 (6 bases). Trimming cost V 6 bases and J 1 base, with 13 bases left between them. The CDR3 consists of 14 residues. Germline V gives CDR1 DFQATT, CDR2 SNEGSKA (reference sequence).

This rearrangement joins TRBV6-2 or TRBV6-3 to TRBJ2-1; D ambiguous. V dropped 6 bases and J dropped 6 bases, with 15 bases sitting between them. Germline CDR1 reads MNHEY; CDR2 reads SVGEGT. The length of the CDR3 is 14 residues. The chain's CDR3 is CASSLLIRANEQFF. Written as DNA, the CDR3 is TGTGCCAGCAGCCTTCTCATCCGGGCCAATGAGCAGTTCTTC.

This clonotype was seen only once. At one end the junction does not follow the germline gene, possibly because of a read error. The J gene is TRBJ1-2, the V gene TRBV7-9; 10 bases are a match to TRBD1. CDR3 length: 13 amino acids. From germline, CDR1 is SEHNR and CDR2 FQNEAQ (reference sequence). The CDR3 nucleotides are TGTGCCAGCATACGGGACAGGGGATATGGCGACACCTTC. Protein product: CASIRDRGYGDTF.

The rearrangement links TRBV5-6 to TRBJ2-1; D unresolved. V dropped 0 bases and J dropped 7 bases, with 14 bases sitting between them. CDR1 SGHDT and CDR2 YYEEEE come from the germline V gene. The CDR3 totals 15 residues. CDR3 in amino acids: CASSLDRIEANEQFF. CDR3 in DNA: TGTGCCAGCAGCTTGGACCGAATAGAGGCGAATGAGCAGTTCTTC.

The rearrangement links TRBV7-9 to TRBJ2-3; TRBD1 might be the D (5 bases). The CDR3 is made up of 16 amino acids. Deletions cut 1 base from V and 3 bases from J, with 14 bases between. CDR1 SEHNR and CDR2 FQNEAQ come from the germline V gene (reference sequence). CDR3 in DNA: TGTGCCAGCAGCTTAGAGGGGTCGCGGCGGACAGATACGCAGTATTTT. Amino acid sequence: CASSLEGSRRTDTQYF.

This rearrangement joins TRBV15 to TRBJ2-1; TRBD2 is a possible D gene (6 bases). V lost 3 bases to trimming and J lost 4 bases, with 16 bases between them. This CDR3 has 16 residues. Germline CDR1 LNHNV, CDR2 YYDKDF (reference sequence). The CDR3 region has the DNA TGTGCCACCAGCAGTACCACTAGCTCGTCTTACAATGAGCAGTTCTTC. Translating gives CATSSTTSSSYNEQFF.

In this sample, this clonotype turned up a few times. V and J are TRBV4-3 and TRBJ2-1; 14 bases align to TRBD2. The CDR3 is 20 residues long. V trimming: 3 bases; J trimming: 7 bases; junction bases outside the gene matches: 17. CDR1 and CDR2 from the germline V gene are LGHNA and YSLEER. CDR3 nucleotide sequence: TGCGCCAGCAGCCAGTCCTGGACCGCCGGGACTAGCGGGAGAGGGAATGAGCAGTTCTTC. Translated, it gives CASSQSWTAGTSGRGNEQFF.

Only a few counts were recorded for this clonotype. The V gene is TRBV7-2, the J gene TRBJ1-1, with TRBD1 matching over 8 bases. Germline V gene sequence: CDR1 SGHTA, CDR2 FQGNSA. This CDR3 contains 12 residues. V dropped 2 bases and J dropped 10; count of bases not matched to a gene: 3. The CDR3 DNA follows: TGTGCCAGCAGCTTAAACAGGGGGGTAGCTTTCTTT. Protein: CASSLNRGVAFF. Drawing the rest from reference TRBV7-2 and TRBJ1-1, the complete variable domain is GAGVSQSPSNKVTEKGKDVELRCDPISGHTALYWYRQSLGQGLEFLIYFQGNSAPDKSGLPSDRFSAERTGGSVSTLTIQRTQQEDSAVYLCASSLNRGVAFFGQGTRLTVV.

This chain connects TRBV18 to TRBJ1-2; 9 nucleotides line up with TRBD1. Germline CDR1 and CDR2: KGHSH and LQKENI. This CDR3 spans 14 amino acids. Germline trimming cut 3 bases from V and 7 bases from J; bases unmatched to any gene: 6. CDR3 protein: CASSPGTGNGGYTF. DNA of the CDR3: TGTGCCAGCTCACCCGGGACAGGGAATGGTGGCTACACCTTC.

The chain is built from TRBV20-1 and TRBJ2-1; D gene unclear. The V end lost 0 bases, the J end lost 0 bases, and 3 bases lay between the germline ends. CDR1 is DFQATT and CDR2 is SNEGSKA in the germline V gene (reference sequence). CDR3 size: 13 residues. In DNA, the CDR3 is TGCAGTGCTAGAGAGGCCTCCTACAATGAGCAGTTCTTC. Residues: CSAREASYNEQFF.

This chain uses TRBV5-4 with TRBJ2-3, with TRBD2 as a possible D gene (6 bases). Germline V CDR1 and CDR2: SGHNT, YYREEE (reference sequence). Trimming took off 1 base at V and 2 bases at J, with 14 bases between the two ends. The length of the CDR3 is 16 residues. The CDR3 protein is CASSLSGSGDTDTQYF. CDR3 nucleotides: TGTGCCAGCAGCTTGTCGGGTAGCGGAGACACAGATACGCAGTATTTT.

The CDR3, as DNA: TGTGCCAGCAGCTTAACACAGGGGGCGTATGGCTACACCTTC. Translated: CASSLTQGAYGYTF. The chain uses TRBV11-2 and TRBJ1-2; the match to TRBD1 covers 9 bases. CDR3 size: 14 residues. The germline CDR1 and CDR2 sequences are SGHAT and FQNNGV. V lost 2 bases and J lost 5; bases outside the gene matches: 3.

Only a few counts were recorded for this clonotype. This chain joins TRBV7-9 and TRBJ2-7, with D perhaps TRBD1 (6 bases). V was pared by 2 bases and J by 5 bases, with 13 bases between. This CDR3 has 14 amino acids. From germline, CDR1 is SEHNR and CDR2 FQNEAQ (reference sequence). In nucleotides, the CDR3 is TGTGCCAGCAGCTTAATGGGGGCAGTCGACGAGCAGTACTTC. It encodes CASSLMGAVDEQYF.

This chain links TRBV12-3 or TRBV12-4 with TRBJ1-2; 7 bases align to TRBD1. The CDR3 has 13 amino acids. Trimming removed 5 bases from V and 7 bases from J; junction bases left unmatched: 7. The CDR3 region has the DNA TGTGCCAGCAGTCAGGGGGTGCGGGTTGGCTACACCTTC. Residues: CASSQGVRVGYTF.

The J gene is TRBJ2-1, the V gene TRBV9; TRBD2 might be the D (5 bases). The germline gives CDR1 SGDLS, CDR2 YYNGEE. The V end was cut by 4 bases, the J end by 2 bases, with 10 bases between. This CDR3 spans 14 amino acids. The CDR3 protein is CASSPEGPYNEQFF. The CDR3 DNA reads TGTGCCAGCAGCCCCGAGGGCCCCTACAATGAGCAGTTCTTC.